One sample yielded the 29 T cell receptor beta chains listed below, sequenced in a study of T cells in Graves' hyperthyroidism and ophthalmopathy. Amplification of TCR beta CDR3 regions used RNA as the template. TCR CDR3 underwent first-round RT-PCR with the HTBI primer set. Using its own MiXCR run on the multiplex PCR reads, TCRdb lists one record per CDR3 protein. The table shows 350,000 to 500,000 distinct CDR3 sequences, with roughly an eighth occurring only once. The sequencing input was blood. These TCRs come from a woman under 30 with Graves' hyperthyroidism.

This clonotype was seen at least ten times. The genes are TRBV15 and TRBJ2-7; D unresolved. CDR3 length equals 16 residues. Germline CDR1 reads LNHNV; CDR2 reads YYDKDF (reference sequence). V was cut by 0 bases and J by 6 bases, with 18 bases left in between. In DNA form, the CDR3 reads TGTGCCACCAGCAGAGATGGTTCACCTACGGGCGGCGAGCAGTACTTC. It is translated as CATSRDGSPTGGEQYF.

Only a few counts were recorded for this clonotype. A much larger clone sits a single nucleotide away, making a read error possible. J is TRBJ2-3 and V is TRBV20-1; TRBD2 aligns across 7 bases. Germline V gene lookup returns CDR1 DFQATT and CDR2 SNEGSKA (reference sequence). The CDR3 has 14 amino acids. The junction had 8 bases not matched to a gene; V was cut back by 4 bases and J by 4 bases. The CDR3 sequence is CSATNGREPDTQYF. The DNA of the CDR3 is TGCAGTGCTACTAACGGGCGGGAGCCAGATACGCAGTATTTT.

Ten or more counts support this clonotype. V and J are TRBV6-1 and TRBJ1-1, with 11 nucleotides matching TRBD1. Germline V lookup: CDR1 MNHNS, CDR2 SASEGT. The trim removed 5 bases at V and 4 bases at J, leaving 9 bases unmatched. The CDR3 loop spans 16 amino acids. CDR3 coding DNA: TGTGCCAGCAGTAACCCCCGGACAGGGGGCATCACTGAAGCTTTCTTT. This translates into CASSNPRTGGITEAFF.

This clonotype came up a few times. V is TRBV12-3 or TRBV12-4 and J is TRBJ2-1; D possibly corresponds to TRBD2 (5 bases). CDR3 length: 17 amino acids. Trimming took 6 bases from V and 3 from J, leaving 21 bases between them. The DNA for the CDR3 is TGTGCCAGCAGCGGCCTAGGTCTAGCCTTGGGCTACAATGAGCAGTTCTTC. It specifies CASSGLGLALGYNEQFF.

The chain combines TRBV2 with TRBJ2-7; D is ambiguous. The V and J ends lost 8 bases and 3 bases respectively, with 8 bases between them. The CDR3 extends over 11 amino acids. CDR1 and CDR2 (germline): SNHLY, FYNNEI. The CDR3 DNA reads as TGTGCCAGCGTCTTGGACTACGAGCAGTACTTC. Protein: CASVLDYEQYF.

Notes on this clonotype: The junction does not match germline at one end; this may be a read error. The chain carries TRBV3-1 and TRBJ2-1; 12 bases are shared with TRBD2. The CDR3 spans 16 residues. The germline V gene encodes CDR1 LGHDT and CDR2 YNNKEL (reference sequence). The chain's CDR3 is CASSRTSGNSYNKQFF. CDR3 in DNA: TGTGCCAGCAGCCGGACTAGCGGGAACTCCTACAATAAGCAGTTCTTC.

This clonotype was picked up many times. The chain uses TRBV20-1 and TRBJ2-3; D perhaps matches TRBD2 (5 bases). Between the trimmed V and J ends, which lost 7 bases and 1 base, there was a span of 12 bases. Germline values: CDR1 DFQATT, CDR2 SNEGSKA (reference sequence). CDR3 length: 13 residues. CDR3: CSVLKAGTDTQYF. In DNA form, the CDR3 reads TGCAGTGTATTAAAAGCGGGCACAGATACGCAGTATTTT.

This clonotype was counted many times. The chain uses TRBV10-1 and TRBJ2-5; tentative D call: TRBD1 (6 bases). This CDR3 region has 13 residues. Germline CDR1 WNHNN, CDR2 SYGVQD (reference sequence). V was shortened by 6 bases and J by 3 bases, with 11 bases between the two germline ends. The CDR3 region has the DNA TGCGCCAGCAGCCGGGACACCAAAGAGACCCAGTACTTC. Translation: CASSRDTKETQYF.

The sample holds many counts of this clonotype. The rearrangement links TRBV7-9 to TRBJ2-3; D gene unclear. This CDR3 has 12 residues. Trimming cost V 5 bases and J 4 bases, with 7 bases left between them. CDR1 is SEHNR and CDR2 is FQNEAQ in the germline V gene (reference sequence). CDR3 sequence (DNA): TGTGCCAGCAGCCTGGAGCCAGATACGCAGTATTTT. It specifies CASSLEPDTQYF.

This clonotype was counted ten times or more. As DNA, the CDR3 is TGTGCCAGCAGTTTACTGACATCTGAAGCTTTCTTT. Its protein product is CASSLLTSEAFF. V usage is TRBV28 and J usage is TRBJ1-1; the D is unclear. V lost 2 bases and J lost 6, with 7 bases in between. The CDR3 has 12 residues. CDR1 is MDHEN and CDR2 is SYDVKM in the germline V gene.

This clonotype was found many times. The chain has TRBV2 and TRBJ1-3, with unresolved D. CDR1 is SNHLY and CDR2 is FYNNEI in the germline V gene. The CDR3 spans 14 residues. V was cut by 1 base and J by 2 bases, with 6 bases left in between. The CDR3 reads CASSEGIPGNTIYF. The CDR3 DNA sequence: TGTGCCAGCAGTGAAGGGATCCCTGGAAACACCATATATTTT.

CDR3 loop: CASDGTGGADRKYF. The CDR3 region has the DNA TGTGCCAGCGACGGGACAGGGGGCGCCGATAGGAAGTACTTC. This chain connects TRBV14 to TRBJ2-5; 12 nucleotides agree with TRBD1. The V segment lost 8 bases and the J segment 12 bases; nucleotides outside the gene matches: 13. Germline CDR1 and CDR2: SGHDN and FVKESK. CDR3 size: 14 residues.

For the CDR3, the DNA is TGCAGTGCTATCCCCGGGACAGGGGGCAGGTTCTCACCCCTCCACTTT. It translates to CSAIPGTGGRFSPLHF. This rearrangement joins TRBV20-1 to TRBJ1-6; 12 positions agree with TRBD1. The V and J ends lost 4 bases and 10 bases, in that order; junction bases with no gene match: 11. This CDR3 is built from 16 residues. The germline CDR1 and CDR2 sequences are DFQATT and SNEGSKA (reference sequence).

In nucleotides, the CDR3 is TGTGCCAGCAGCGGAGAGGGGACTTCTTCGTCAGATACGCAGTATTTT. Translated: CASSGEGTSSSDTQYF. The chain carries TRBV9 and TRBJ2-3, with D maybe TRBD2 (6 bases). Trimming took 3 bases from V and 4 from J, leaving 18 bases between them. Looked up from germline, CDR1 is SGDLS and CDR2 is YYNGEE. The CDR3 loop spans 16 amino acids. Full variable domain (remainder filled in from reference TRBV9 and TRBJ2-3): DSGVTQTPKHLITATGQRVTLRCSPRSGDLSVYWYQQSLDQGLQFLIQYYNGEERAKGNILERFSAQQFPDLHSELNLSSLELGDSALYFCASSGEGTSSSDTQYFGPGTRLTVL.

Details on this clonotype: The CDR3 does not close with the conserved phenylalanine or tryptophan, likely indicating a read error. The chain has TRBV4-3 and TRBJ1-1; no reliable D call. CDR3 length: 13 amino acids. The germline gives CDR1 LGHNA, CDR2 YSLEER. V lost 1 base to trimming and J lost 3 bases, with 6 bases between them. CDR3 loop: CASSQGGYTEAFL. The CDR3 DNA reads TGCGCCAGCAGCCAAGGGGGTTACACTGAAGCTTTCCTT.

In its sample, this clonotype was seen many times. V gene TRBV12-3 or TRBV12-4 combines with J gene TRBJ2-5, with 11 positions matching TRBD2. With V trimmed by 6 bases and J by 1 base, 10 bases remained unmatched. The CDR3 sequence is 17 residues long. The DNA of the CDR3 is TGTGCCAGCAGCTTCCTGTCGGGGACTAGCGGCCAAGAGACCCAGTACTTC. This sequence encodes CASSFLSGTSGQETQYF.

The table lists this clonotype with a few counts. V usage is TRBV20-1 and J usage is TRBJ2-1; D remains ambiguous. Germline V gene data show CDR1 as DFQATT and CDR2 as SNEGSKA (reference sequence). Trimming left V 5 bases short and J 7 bases short, with 15 bases between. This CDR3 contains 13 residues. The CDR3 sequence is CSAASGIGNEQFF. CDR3 DNA sequence: TGCAGTGCTGCGAGTGGTATAGGAAATGAGCAGTTCTTC.

At least ten counts were recorded for this clonotype. The J gene is TRBJ2-7, the V gene TRBV5-5; 10 nucleotides agree with TRBD1. Trimming cost V 4 bases and J 6 bases; bases outside gene matches: 10. CDR3 length: 15 amino acids. CDR1 and CDR2 from the germline V gene are SGHKS and YYEKEE (reference sequence). This chain's CDR3 is CASSPVGQGMFEQYF. The DNA of the CDR3 is TGTGCCAGCAGCCCGGTGGGACAGGGGATGTTCGAGCAGTACTTC.

The table lists this clonotype with a few counts. V is TRBV29-1 and J is TRBJ2-1; 7 nucleotides agree with TRBD1. The CDR3 runs to 13 residues. CDR1 and CDR2 from the germline V gene are SQVTM and ANQGSEA. With 6 bases clipped from V and 3 bases from J, the junction kept 5 bases outside the gene matches. The CDR3 sequence is CSVPGQSYNEQFF. The DNA for the CDR3 is TGCAGCGTCCCGGGACAGAGCTACAATGAGCAGTTCTTC.

The table lists this clonotype with many counts. The CDR3 is CASSLVEYNEQFF. The CDR3 DNA reads TGTGCCAGCAGCTTAGTAGAGTACAATGAGCAGTTCTTC. The chain combines TRBV7-9 with TRBJ2-1; D gene ambiguous. Germline V gene sequence: CDR1 SEHNR, CDR2 FQNEAQ (reference sequence). Trimming shortened V by 1 base and J by 4 bases, and 5 bases separated the two germline ends. The CDR3 is made up of 13 amino acids.

This clonotype was picked up a small number of times. This chain uses TRBV30 with TRBJ2-7, with 8 positions matching TRBD1. The V gene end was trimmed by 2 bases and the J gene end by 4 bases; junction bases not matched to a gene: 13. This CDR3 is 16 amino acids long. Germline V gives CDR1 GTSNPN, CDR2 SVGIG (reference sequence). The CDR3 DNA is TGTGCCTGGAGTAATCCTTCCCAGGGGGCGGTATACGAGCAGTACTTC. Translated, it gives CAWSNPSQGAVYEQYF. The variable domain in full, with the rest retrieved from reference TRBV30 and TRBJ2-7, is SQTIHQWPATLVQPVGSPLSLECTVEGTSNPNLYWYRQAAGRGLQLLFYSVGIGQISSEVPQNLSASRPQDRQFILSSKKLLLSDSGFYLCAWSNPSQGAVYEQYFGPGTRLTVT.

The chain uses TRBV20-1 and TRBJ2-1, with TRBD1 identical over 10 bases. CDR3 length: 12 residues. V lost 6 bases, J lost 11 bases, and 7 bases stayed unmatched. CDR1 is DFQATT, CDR2 SNEGSKA, per germline (reference sequence). Here the CDR3 reads CSAVTGGPKQFF. The DNA of the CDR3 is TGCAGTGCCGTGACAGGGGGCCCCAAGCAGTTCTTC.

The table lists this clonotype with many counts. The chain links TRBV5-5 to TRBJ1-5, with TRBD1 identical over 9 bases. J was trimmed by 2 bases and V by 2 bases; bases with no gene match: 2. Germline V gene sequence: CDR1 SGHKS, CDR2 YYEKEE (reference sequence). The CDR3 spans 15 residues. The CDR3 sequence is CASSFRQGGNQPQHF. For the CDR3, the DNA is TGTGCCAGCAGCTTTAGACAGGGGGGCAATCAGCCCCAGCATTTT.

There are many counts of this clonotype. This chain links TRBV5-1 with TRBJ2-1; D gene ambiguous. The germline V gene has CDR1 SGHRS and CDR2 YFSETQ. V lost 3 bases to trimming and J lost 8 bases, with 15 bases between them. The CDR3 extends over 14 amino acids. The CDR3 is CASSYSVGRDEQFF. The CDR3 DNA follows: TGCGCCAGCAGCTATAGTGTGGGAAGGGATGAGCAGTTCTTC.

J is TRBJ2-2 and V is TRBV6-1; perhaps TRBD1 as D (6 bases). This CDR3 contains 16 residues. Deletions cut 5 bases from V and 6 bases from J, with 19 bases between. Per the germline V gene, CDR1 is MNHNS and CDR2 is SASEGT. Here the CDR3 reads CASSKPGTIGSGELFF. The CDR3 DNA is TGTGCCAGCAGTAAGCCTGGGACAATAGGATCCGGGGAGCTGTTTTTT.

On this clonotype: The CDR3 does not close with the conserved phenylalanine or tryptophan, likely indicating a read error. No DNA is shown, since the ends of the CDR3 on it are uncertain; the CDR3 is the one TCRdb lists. The genes are TRBV28 and TRBJ1-5. The length of the CDR3 is 12 amino acids, counting both ends. Germline lookup yields CDR1 MDHEN and CDR2 SYDVKM. CDR3: CASSFGDQPPHL.

V usage is TRBV30 and J usage is TRBJ1-1; D not certain. From germline, CDR1 is GTSNPN and CDR2 SVGIG (reference sequence). V was trimmed by 3 bases and J by 8 bases, leaving 13 bases between them. CDR3 length: 12 residues. Written as DNA, the CDR3 is TGTGCCTGGAGCCCCAGAGGTAGCGAAGCTTTCTTT. Protein product: CAWSPRGSEAFF.

This clonotype showed up many times. The chain recombines TRBV7-2 with TRBJ2-5; TRBD2 agrees at 8 bases. This CDR3 comprises 15 residues. Looked up from germline, CDR1 is SGHTA and CDR2 is FQGNSA. The junction had 6 bases not matched to a gene; V was cut back by 1 base and J by 5 bases. Here the CDR3 reads CASSLGSLAGETQYF. In DNA form, the CDR3 reads TGTGCCAGCAGCTTAGGGTCGCTAGCGGGTGAGACCCAGTACTTC.

This clonotype has only a few counts. The chain carries TRBV28 and TRBJ1-6; D not resolved. The ends were cut back, 5 bases at V and 6 bases at J, with 11 bases in the middle. Per germline, CDR1 MDHEN and CDR2 SYDVKM. This CDR3 has 14 amino acids. CDR3 amino acids: CASSPPQINSPLHF. The CDR3 region has the DNA TGTGCCAGCAGTCCTCCACAGATTAATTCACCCCTCCACTTT.